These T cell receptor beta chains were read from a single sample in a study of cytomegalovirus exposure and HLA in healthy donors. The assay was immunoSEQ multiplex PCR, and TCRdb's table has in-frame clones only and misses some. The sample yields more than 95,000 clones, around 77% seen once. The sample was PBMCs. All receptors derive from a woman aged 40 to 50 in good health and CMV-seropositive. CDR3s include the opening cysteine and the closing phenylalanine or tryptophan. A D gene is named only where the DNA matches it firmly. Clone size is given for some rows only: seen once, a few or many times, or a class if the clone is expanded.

CDR3nt: TGCGCCAGCAGCCAGGGGACAGGGAGCTCAAAAAAACTGTTTTTT; CDR3aa: CASSQGTGSSKKLFF; abundance: few; v_gene: TRBV4-3; j_gene: TRBJ1-4; d_gene: TRBD1
CDR3nt: TGCGCCAGCAGTTTTGGGACAGGGGGCGACTATGGCTACACCTTC; CDR3aa: CASSFGTGGDYGYTF; abundance: once; v_gene: TRBV4-1; j_gene: TRBJ1-2; d_gene: TRBD1
CDR3nt: TGTGCCAGCAGCGTCGGACAGGAGTACAATGAGCAGTTCTTC; CDR3aa: CASSVGQEYNEQFF; abundance: -; v_gene: TRBV9; j_gene: TRBJ2-1; d_gene: TRBD1
CDR3nt: TGCGCCAGCAGCCAGGACGCGGGGGGGTCTGGGGCCAACGTCCTGACTTTC; CDR3aa: CASSQDAGGSGANVLTF; abundance: -; v_gene: TRBV4-3; j_gene: TRBJ2-6; d_gene: TRBD2
CDR3nt: TGTGCCAGCAGCAACAACTACGAGCAGTACTTC; CDR3aa: CASSNNYEQYF; abundance: -; v_gene: TRBV5-6; j_gene: TRBJ2-7; d_gene: -
CDR3nt: TGTGCCAGCAGTGTCATTCCCTACAGGGTTCTAACTGAAGCTTTCTTT; CDR3aa: CASSVIPYRVLTEAFF; abundance: -; v_gene: TRBV27; j_gene: TRBJ1-1; d_gene: -
CDR3nt: TGTGCCAGCAGCCCCATCCGGATACAGGGGAATGGCTACACCTTC; CDR3aa: CASSPIRIQGNGYTF; abundance: -; v_gene: TRBV4-2; j_gene: TRBJ1-2; d_gene: TRBD1
CDR3nt: TGTGCCAGCAGCTTAGATGGGGCCCTGGCGGGGTCGAACACCGGGGAGCTGTTTTTT; CDR3aa: CASSLDGALAGSNTGELFF; abundance: -; v_gene: TRBV11-3; j_gene: TRBJ2-2; d_gene: -
CDR3nt: TGTGCCAGCAGTTACCTAGGGGGGGAGTACTACAATGAGCAGTTCTTC; CDR3aa: CASSYLGGEYYNEQFF; abundance: -; v_gene: TRBV6-5; j_gene: TRBJ2-1; d_gene: -
CDR3nt: TGTGCCACCAGCAGAGCCTCTATCGGGACTTTCAAAAGGGAAACGAATTATGGCTACACCTTC; CDR3aa: CATSRASIGTFKRETNYGYTF; abundance: -; v_gene: TRBV15; j_gene: TRBJ1-2; d_gene: -
CDR3nt: TGTGCCAGCAGCCGGCCCAGGGGGCCCTACGAGCAGTACTTC; CDR3aa: CASSRPRGPYEQYF; abundance: few; v_gene: TRBV5-8; j_gene: TRBJ2-7; d_gene: TRBD1
CDR3nt: TGCGCCAGCAGCACTAGCGAGGGAGATACGCAGTATTTT; CDR3aa: CASSTSEGDTQYF; abundance: -; v_gene: TRBV4-3; j_gene: TRBJ2-3; d_gene: TRBD2
CDR3nt: TGCGCCAGCAGCCCTTGGGGGGCTAGCGGGTGGCGGGAGCAGTACTTC; CDR3aa: CASSPWGASGWREQYF; abundance: -; v_gene: TRBV4-1; j_gene: TRBJ2-7; d_gene: TRBD2
CDR3nt: TGTGCCAGCAGCCAAGGCATCGCGGGAACCACAGATACGCAGTATTTT; CDR3aa: CASSQGIAGTTDTQYF; abundance: -; v_gene: TRBV4-2; j_gene: TRBJ2-3; d_gene: -
CDR3nt: TGTGCCAGTAGTATAGTTTCGGGGAACACTGAAGCTTTCTTT; CDR3aa: CASSIVSGNTEAFF; abundance: few; v_gene: TRBV19; j_gene: TRBJ1-1; d_gene: -
CDR3nt: TGTGCCAGCCAGACCGACAGGGTCAATCAGCCCCAGCATTTT; CDR3aa: CASQTDRVNQPQHF; abundance: -; v_gene: TRBV2; j_gene: TRBJ1-5; d_gene: TRBD1
CDR3nt: TGCGCCAGCAGCCAAGACATTCGGACAGGGCTCTATGGCTACACCTTC; CDR3aa: CASSQDIRTGLYGYTF; abundance: once; v_gene: TRBV4-3; j_gene: TRBJ1-2; d_gene: TRBD1
CDR3nt: TGTGCCAGCAGCCCTAGGAAGGGACAGGAGGGTACCGGGGAGCTGTTTTTT; CDR3aa: CASSPRKGQEGTGELFF; abundance: -; v_gene: TRBV7-8; j_gene: TRBJ2-2; d_gene: TRBD1
CDR3nt: TGCGCCAGCAGCTTGGAGGGGACAGGGGTGGATACGCAGTATTTT; CDR3aa: CASSLEGTGVDTQYF; abundance: once; v_gene: TRBV5-1; j_gene: TRBJ2-3; d_gene: TRBD1
CDR3nt: TGTGCCAGCAGTAACTCCGGGACAGGGAAGCTGTTTTTT; CDR3aa: CASSNSGTGKLFF; abundance: -; v_gene: TRBV6-4; j_gene: TRBJ2-2; d_gene: TRBD1
CDR3nt: TGTGCCAGCAGTTACTCGGACAGGGCAGAGACCCAGTACTTC; CDR3aa: CASSYSDRAETQYF; abundance: -; v_gene: TRBV6-5; j_gene: TRBJ2-5; d_gene: TRBD1
CDR3nt: TGTGCCAGCAGTGAATTATCGGGACAGGGAGCCGAGCAGTACTTC; CDR3aa: CASSELSGQGAEQYF; abundance: -; v_gene: TRBV2; j_gene: TRBJ2-7; d_gene: TRBD1
CDR3nt: TGTGCCAGCCAAGGGACAGGGGGCCGTATCTATGGCTACACCTTC; CDR3aa: CASQGTGGRIYGYTF; abundance: -; v_gene: TRBV2; j_gene: TRBJ1-2; d_gene: TRBD1